This TCR beta chain was recovered during a study of CXCR3-negative and CXCR3-positive naive CD8 T cells. Naivety in CD8+ T cells corresponded to a CD45RO-CCR7+CD27+CD95- phenotype. The libraries of TRB cDNA were constructed through 5' RACE using UMI labels. From the 5' RACE reads, TCRdb lists one entry per CDR3 protein and no DNA. This sample's table has roughly 120,000 distinct CDR3 sequences. Regarding this clonotype: Its target is unknown.

Germline values: CDR1 SGHAT, CDR2 FQNNGV. This CDR3 has 18 residues. Study observations and caveats: Comparison of naive subsets found surface CD5 to be comparable, and TCR strength was inferred on the basis of TRB CDR3 properties. Naive cells with CXCR3 showed TRB CDR3s that were more hydrophobic than those in CXCR3-negative naive cells. The study found that naive CXCR3-negative and CXCR3-positive cells shared TRBV-TRBJ usage, while memory cells differed.

V and J are TRBV11-2 and TRBJ1-6. Sequences were obtained from naive CXCR3+ CD8+ T cells from blood. Subset given: CD45RO-CCR7+CD27+CD95- naive CD8+ T cells expressing CXCR3 (TNR3+). The sequence was collected from a human donor in good health. Some clones in this sample may be carry-over from other donors' samples. The CDR3 protein is CASSLDFLVRSYNSPLHF.